The source of this T cell receptor beta chain is a study of cytomegalovirus exposure and HLA in healthy donors. As to this clone: Antigen unknown.

Vbeta (60) and Jbeta (13) primers were used in the PCR. Sequenced by immunoSEQ multiplex PCR; TCRdb stores in-frame clones only, minus some. The sample holds about 160,000 clones. Trimming cost V 4 bases and J 5 bases, with 12 bases left between them. Germline V gene data show CDR1 as SQVTM and CDR2 as ANQGSEA. This CDR3 has 13 amino acids. Notes on the study in general: Approximately 17,000 TCR beta sequences were associated with HLA alleles at 0.05 false discovery rate in a later analysis.

This rearrangement joins TRBV29-1 to TRBJ2-1, with D possibly matching TRBD2 (5 bases). The sequencing input was PBMCs. The sequence derives from a man aged 25 to 40 in good health and CMV-seronegative. As DNA, the CDR3 is TGCAGCGTTGTTGGTGGGAGAAACAATGAGCAGTTCTTC. It encodes CSVVGGRNNEQFF.